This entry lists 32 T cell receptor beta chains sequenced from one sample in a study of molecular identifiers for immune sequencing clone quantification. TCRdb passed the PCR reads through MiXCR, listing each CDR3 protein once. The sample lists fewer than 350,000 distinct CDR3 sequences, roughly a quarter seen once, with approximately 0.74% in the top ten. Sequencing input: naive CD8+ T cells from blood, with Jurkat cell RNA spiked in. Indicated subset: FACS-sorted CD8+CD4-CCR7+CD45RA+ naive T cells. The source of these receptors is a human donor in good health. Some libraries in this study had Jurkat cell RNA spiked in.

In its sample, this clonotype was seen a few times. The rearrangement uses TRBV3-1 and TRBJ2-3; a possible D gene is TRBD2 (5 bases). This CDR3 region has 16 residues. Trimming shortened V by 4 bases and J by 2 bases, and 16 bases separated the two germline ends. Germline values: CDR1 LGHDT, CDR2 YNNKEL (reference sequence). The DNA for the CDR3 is TGTGCCAGCAGCCCCCAGAGCGGAACAGACACAGATACGCAGTATTTT. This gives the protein CASSPQSGTDTDTQYF.

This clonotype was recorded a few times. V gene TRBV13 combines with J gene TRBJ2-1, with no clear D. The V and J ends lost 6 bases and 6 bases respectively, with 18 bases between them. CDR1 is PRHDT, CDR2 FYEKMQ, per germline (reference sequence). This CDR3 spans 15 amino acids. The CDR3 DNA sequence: TGTGCCAGCAGTCTCAGAATCGATATTCTCAATGAGCAGTTCTTC. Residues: CASSLRIDILNEQFF. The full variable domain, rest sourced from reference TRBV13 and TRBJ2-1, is AAGVIQSPRHLIKEKRETATLKCYPIPRHDTVYWYQQGPGQDPQFLISFYEKMQSDKGSIPDRFSAQQFSDYHSELNMSSLELGDSALYFCASSLRIDILNEQFFGPGTRLTVL.

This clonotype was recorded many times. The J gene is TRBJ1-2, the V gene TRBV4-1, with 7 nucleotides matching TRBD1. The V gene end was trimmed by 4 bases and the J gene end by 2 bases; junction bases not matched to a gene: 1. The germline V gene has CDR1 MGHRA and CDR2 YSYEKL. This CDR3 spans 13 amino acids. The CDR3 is CASSPQGNYGYTF. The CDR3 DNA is TGCGCCAGCAGCCCACAGGGGAACTATGGCTACACCTTC.

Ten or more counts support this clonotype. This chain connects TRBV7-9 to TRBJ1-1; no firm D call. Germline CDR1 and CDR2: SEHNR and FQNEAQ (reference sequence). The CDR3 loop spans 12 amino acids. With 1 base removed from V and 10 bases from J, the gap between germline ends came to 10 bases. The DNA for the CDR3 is TGTGCCAGCAGCTTAGGGGGTTTAGGAGCTTTCTTT. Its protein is CASSLGGLGAFF.

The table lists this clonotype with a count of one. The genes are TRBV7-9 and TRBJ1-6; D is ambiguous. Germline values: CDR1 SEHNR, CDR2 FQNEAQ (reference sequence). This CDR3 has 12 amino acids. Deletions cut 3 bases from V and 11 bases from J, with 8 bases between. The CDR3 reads CASSFLTTPLHF. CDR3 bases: TGTGCCAGCAGCTTTCTAACCACACCCCTCCACTTT.

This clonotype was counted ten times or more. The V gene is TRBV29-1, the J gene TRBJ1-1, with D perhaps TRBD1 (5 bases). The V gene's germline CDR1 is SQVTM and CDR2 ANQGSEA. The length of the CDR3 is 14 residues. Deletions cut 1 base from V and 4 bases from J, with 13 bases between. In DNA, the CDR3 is TGCAGCGTTGAAGGGGAGGGGAGCTCCACTGAAGCTTTCTTT. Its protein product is CSVEGEGSSTEAFF.

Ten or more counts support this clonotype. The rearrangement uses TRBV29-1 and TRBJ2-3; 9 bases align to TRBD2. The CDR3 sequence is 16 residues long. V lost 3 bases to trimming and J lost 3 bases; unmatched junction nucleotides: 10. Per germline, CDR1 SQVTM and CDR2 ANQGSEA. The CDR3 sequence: CSVDPPAGGPTDTQYF. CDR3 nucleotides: TGCAGCGTTGATCCTCCGGCGGGAGGGCCGACAGATACGCAGTATTTT.

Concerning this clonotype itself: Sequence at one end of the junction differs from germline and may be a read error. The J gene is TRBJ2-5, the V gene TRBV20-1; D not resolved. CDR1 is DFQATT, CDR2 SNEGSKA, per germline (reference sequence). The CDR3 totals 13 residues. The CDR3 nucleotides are TGCAGTGCCGCCCCGGTACCCCAAGAGCCCCAGTACTTC. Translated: CSAAPVPQEPQYF.

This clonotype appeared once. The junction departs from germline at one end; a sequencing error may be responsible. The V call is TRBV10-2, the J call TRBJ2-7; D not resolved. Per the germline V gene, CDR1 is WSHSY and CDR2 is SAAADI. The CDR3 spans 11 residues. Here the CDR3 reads CASSESSEQCF. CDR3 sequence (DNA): TGCGCCAGCAGTGAATCGAGCGAGCAGTGCTTC.

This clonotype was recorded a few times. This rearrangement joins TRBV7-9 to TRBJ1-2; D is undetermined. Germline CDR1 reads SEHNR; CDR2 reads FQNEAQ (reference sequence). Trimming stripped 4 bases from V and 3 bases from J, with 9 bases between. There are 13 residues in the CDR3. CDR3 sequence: CASSSREDYGYTF. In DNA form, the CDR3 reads TGTGCCAGCAGCTCCAGAGAAGACTATGGCTACACCTTC.

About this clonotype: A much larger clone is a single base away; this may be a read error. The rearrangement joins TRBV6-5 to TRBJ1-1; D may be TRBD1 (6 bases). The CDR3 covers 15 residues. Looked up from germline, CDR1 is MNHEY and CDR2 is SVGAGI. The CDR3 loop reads CASSQEGVANTEALF. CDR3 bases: TGTGCCAGCAGCCAGGAGGGGGTCGCGAACACTGAAGCTCTCTTT.

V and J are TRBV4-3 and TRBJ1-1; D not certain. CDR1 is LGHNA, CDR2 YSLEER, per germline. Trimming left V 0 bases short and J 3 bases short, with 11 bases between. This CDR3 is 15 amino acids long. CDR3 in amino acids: CASSQDFRQDTEAFF. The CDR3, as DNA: TGCGCCAGCAGCCAAGATTTCAGGCAGGACACTGAAGCTTTCTTT.

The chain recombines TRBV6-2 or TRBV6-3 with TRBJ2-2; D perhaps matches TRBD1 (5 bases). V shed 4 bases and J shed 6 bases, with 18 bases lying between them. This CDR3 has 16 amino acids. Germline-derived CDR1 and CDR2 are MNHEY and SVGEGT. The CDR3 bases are TGTGCCAGCAGTTCTCTACAGGAGAATCTGGCCGGGGAGCTGTTTTTT. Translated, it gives CASSSLQENLAGELFF.

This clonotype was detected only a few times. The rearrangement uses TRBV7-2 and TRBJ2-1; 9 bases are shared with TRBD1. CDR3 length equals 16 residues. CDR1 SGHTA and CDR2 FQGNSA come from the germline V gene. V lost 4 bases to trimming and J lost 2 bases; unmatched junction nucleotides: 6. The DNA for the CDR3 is TGTGCCAGCAGCTCCAAACAGGGGGCGGCCTACAATGAGCAGTTCTTC. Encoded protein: CASSSKQGAAYNEQFF.

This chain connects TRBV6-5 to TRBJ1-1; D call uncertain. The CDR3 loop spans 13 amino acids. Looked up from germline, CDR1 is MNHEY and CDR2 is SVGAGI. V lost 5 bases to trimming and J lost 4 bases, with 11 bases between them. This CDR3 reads CASSVTHVTEAFF. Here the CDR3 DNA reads TGTGCCAGCAGTGTGACACATGTCACTGAAGCTTTCTTT.

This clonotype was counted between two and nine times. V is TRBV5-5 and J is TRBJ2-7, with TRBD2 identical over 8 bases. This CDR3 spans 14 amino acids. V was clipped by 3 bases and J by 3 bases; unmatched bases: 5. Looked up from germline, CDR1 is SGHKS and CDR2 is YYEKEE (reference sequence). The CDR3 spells CASSSGGAIYEQYF. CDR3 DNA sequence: TGTGCCAGCAGCTCGGGAGGGGCTATCTACGAGCAGTACTTC. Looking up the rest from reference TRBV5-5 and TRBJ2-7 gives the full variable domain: DAGVTQSPTHLIKTRGQQVTLRCSPISGHKSVSWYQQVLGQGPQFIFQYYEKEERGRGNFPDRFSARQFPNYSSELNVNALLLGDSALYLCASSSGGAIYEQYFGPGTRLTVT.

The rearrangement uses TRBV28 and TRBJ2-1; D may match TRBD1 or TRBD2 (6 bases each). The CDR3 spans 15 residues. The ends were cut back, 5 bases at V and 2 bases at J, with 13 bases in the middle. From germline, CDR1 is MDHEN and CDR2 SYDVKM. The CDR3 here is CASSPGGGPYNEQFF. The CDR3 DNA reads TGTGCCAGCAGTCCCGGAGGGGGTCCCTACAATGAGCAGTTCTTC.

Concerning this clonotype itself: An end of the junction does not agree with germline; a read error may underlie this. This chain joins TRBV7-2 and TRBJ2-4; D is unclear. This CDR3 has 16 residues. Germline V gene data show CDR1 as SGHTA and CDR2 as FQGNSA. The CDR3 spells CAGSLRVDLAKNIQYF. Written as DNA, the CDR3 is TGTGCCGGCAGCCTCAGAGTTGACTTAGCCAAAAACATTCAGTACTTC.

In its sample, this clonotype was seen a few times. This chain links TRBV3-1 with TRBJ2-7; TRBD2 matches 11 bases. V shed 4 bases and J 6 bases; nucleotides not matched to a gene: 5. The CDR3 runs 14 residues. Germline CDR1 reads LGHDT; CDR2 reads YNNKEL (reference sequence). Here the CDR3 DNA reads TGTGCCAGCAGCCGGTCGGGACTAGCGGTCGAGCAGTACTTC. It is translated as CASSRSGLAVEQYF.

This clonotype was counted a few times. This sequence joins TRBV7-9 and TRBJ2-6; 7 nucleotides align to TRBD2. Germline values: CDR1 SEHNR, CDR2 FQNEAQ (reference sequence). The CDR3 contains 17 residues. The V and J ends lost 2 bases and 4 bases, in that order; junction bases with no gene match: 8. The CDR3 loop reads CASSLWDYRTGANVLTF. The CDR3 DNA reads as TGTGCCAGCAGCTTATGGGACTACAGGACAGGGGCCAACGTCCTGACTTTC.

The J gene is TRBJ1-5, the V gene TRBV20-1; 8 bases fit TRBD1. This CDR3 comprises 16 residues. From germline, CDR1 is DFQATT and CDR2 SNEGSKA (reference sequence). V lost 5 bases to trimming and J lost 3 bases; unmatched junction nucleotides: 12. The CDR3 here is CSAGAFGQGPNQPQHF. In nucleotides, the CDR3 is TGCAGTGCTGGGGCATTTGGACAGGGCCCCAATCAGCCCCAGCATTTT.

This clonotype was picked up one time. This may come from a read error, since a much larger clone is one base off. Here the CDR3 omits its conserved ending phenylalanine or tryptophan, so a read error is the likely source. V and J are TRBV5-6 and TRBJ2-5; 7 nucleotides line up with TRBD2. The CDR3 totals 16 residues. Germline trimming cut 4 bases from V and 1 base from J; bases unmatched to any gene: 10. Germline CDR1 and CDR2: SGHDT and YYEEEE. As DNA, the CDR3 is TGTGCCAGCAGCCCCCCGGGACTATTGTTCCAAGAGACCCAGTACCTC. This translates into CASSPPGLLFQETQYL.

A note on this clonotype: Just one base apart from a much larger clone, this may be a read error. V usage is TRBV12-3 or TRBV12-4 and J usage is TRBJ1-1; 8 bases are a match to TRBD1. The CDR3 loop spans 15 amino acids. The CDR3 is CASSLAQGENTGAFF. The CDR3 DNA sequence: TGTGCCAGCAGTTTAGCACAGGGGGAGAACACTGGAGCTTTCTTT.

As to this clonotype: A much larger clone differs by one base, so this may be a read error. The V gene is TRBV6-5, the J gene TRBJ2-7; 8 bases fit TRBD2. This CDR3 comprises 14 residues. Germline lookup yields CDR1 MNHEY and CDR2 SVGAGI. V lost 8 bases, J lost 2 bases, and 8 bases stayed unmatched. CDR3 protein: CASGTGGPAYEQYF. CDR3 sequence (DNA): TGTGCCAGCGGCACGGGGGGGCCCGCCTACGAGCAGTACTTC.

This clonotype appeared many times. The CDR3 is CASSPGGSAYNEQFF. As DNA, the CDR3 is TGTGCCAGCAGCCCAGGGGGTAGCGCGTACAATGAGCAGTTCTTC. The chain has TRBV7-2 and TRBJ2-1, with 7 bases identical to TRBD1. The CDR3 has 15 amino acids. Germline-derived CDR1 and CDR2 are SGHTA and FQGNSA. The trim removed 5 bases at V and 4 bases at J, leaving 8 bases unmatched.

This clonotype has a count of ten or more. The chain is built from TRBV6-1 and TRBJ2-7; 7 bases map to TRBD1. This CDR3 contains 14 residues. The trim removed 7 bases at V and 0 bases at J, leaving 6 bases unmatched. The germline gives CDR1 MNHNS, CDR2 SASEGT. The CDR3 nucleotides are TGTGCCAGCACCCTGGGACAGTACTCCTACGAGCAGTACTTC. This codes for CASTLGQYSYEQYF.

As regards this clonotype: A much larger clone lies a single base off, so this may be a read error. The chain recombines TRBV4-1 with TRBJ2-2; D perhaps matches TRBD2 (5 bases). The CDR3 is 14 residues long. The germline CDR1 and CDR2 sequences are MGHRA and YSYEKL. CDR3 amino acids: CVSSQERGTGELFF. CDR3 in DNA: TGCGTCAGCAGCCAAGAACGGGGTACCGGGGAGCTGTTTTTT.

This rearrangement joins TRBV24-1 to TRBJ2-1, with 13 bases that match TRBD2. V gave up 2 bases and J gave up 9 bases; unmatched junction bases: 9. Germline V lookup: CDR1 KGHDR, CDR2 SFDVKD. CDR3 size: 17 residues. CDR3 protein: CATSDYTGTSGISEQFF. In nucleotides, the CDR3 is TGTGCCACCAGTGATTACACCGGGACTAGCGGGATTAGTGAGCAGTTCTTC.

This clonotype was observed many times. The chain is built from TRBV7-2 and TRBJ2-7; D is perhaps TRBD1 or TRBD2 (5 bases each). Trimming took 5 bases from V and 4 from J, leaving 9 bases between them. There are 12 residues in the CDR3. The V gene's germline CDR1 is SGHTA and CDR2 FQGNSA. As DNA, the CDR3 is TGTGCCAGCAGCCCCTGGGGGTACGAGCAGTACTTC. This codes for CASSPWGYEQYF.

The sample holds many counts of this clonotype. DNA for the CDR3: TGTGCCAGCAGCCCCGGATTTTCTGGGGCCAACGTCCTGACTTTC. This sequence encodes CASSPGFSGANVLTF. The chain carries TRBV7-6 and TRBJ2-6; no clear D gene. Looked up from germline, CDR1 is SGHVS and CDR2 is FNYEAQ. This CDR3 spans 15 amino acids. The V and J ends lost 5 bases and 1 base respectively, with 9 bases between them.

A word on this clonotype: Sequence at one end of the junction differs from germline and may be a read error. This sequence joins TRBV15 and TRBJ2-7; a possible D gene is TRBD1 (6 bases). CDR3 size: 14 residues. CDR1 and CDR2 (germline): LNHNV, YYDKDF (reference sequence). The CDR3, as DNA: TGTGCCACCAGCAAAACAGGGACCTCCTACGTGCAGTACTTC. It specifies CATSKTGTSYVQYF.

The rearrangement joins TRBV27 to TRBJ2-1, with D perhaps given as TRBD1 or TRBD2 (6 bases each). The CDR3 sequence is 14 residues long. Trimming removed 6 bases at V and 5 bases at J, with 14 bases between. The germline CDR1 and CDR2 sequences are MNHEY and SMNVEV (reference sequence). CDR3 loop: CASRTGGRNNEQFF. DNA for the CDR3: TGTGCCAGCAGAACTGGGGGGCGAAACAATGAGCAGTTCTTC.